Listed below are T cell receptor beta chains from one sample, sequenced in a study of technical replicates of blood from a handful of donors. Sequencing was performed with immunoSEQ multiplex PCR; in TCRdb, only in-frame clones are kept and a portion is missing. The sample lists 60,000 to 90,000 clones, nearly 98% occurring once. Material for sequencing was T cells isolated from PBMCs. The receptors stem from a human donor in good health. CDR3s include the opening cysteine and the closing phenylalanine or tryptophan. D genes are given only for firm matches. The size field is filled for only some rows; it gives once, few, many or a size class.

>.|TRBJ2-3|.|TRBV9
CASSVEGGTDTQYF
TGTGCCAGCAGCGTAGAAGGGGGCACAGATACGCAGTATTTT
>.|TRBJ2-1|.|TRBV28
CASNPRYNEQFF
TGTGCCAGCAACCCCAGATACAATGAGCAGTTCTTC
>.|TRBJ2-3|TRBD2|TRBV7-2
CASSLRLAGEDTQYF
TGTGCCAGCAGCTTAAGGCTAGCGGGAGAGGATACGCAGTATTTT
>.|TRBJ2-7|.|TRBV6-5
CASRSVDGKDYEQYF
TGTGCCAGCAGGAGCGTAGACGGGAAGGACTACGAGCAGTACTTC
>.|TRBJ1-5|TRBD1|TRBV29-1
CSVVITGTDFDQPQHF
TGCAGCGTTGTAATCACCGGGACAGACTTTGATCAGCCCCAGCATTTT
>.|TRBJ1-1|.|TRBV6-4
CASSEYGGTEAFF
TGTGCCAGCAGTGAGTACGGCGGCACTGAAGCTTTCTTT
>.|TRBJ1-1|TRBD1|TRBV10-3
CAISSDRDSTEAFF
TGTGCCATCAGCTCAGACAGGGATTCCACTGAAGCTTTCTTT
>.|TRBJ2-5|.|TRBV21-1
CASSITGGLQETQYF
TGTGCCAGCAGCATAACGGGAGGCCTTCAAGAGACCCAGTACTTC
>.|TRBJ1-2|.|TRBV30
CAWSATDYGYTF
TGTGCCTGGAGTGCGACAGATTATGGCTACACCTTC
>few|TRBJ2-7|.|TRBV2
CASSEDWTAYEQYF
TGTGCCAGCAGTGAGGACTGGACCGCTTACGAGCAGTACTTC
>.|TRBJ2-3|TRBD1|TRBV6-1
CASSVTGGDDTQYF
TGTGCCAGCAGTGTGACAGGGGGCGATGATACGCAGTATTTT
>.|TRBJ1-5|.|TRBV4-1
CASRMTGLNQPQHF
TGCGCCAGCAGAATGACAGGCTTAAATCAGCCCCAGCATTTT
>.|TRBJ2-1|TRBD2|TRBV19
CASSRRLAGLYNEQFF
TGTGCCAGTAGTAGGCGACTAGCGGGCCTCTACAATGAGCAGTTCTTC
>.|TRBJ1-4|TRBD1|TRBV6-1
CASSENSGTGQRFAF
TGTGCCAGCAGTGAAAATTCCGGGACAGGGCAGAGGTTTGCCTTT
>.|TRBJ1-3|TRBD1|TRBV11-3
CASSQAWDRSEGNTIYF
TGTGCCAGCAGCCAGGCGTGGGACAGGAGTGAGGGAAACACCATATATTTT
>.|TRBJ1-2|TRBD1|TRBV9
CASSVLAGQAYGYTF
TGTGCCAGCAGCGTGCTGGCGGGACAGGCCTATGGCTACACCTTC
>.|TRBJ1-3|TRBD1|TRBV7-9
CASSLSRGLTSSGNTIYF
TGTGCCAGCAGCTTATCCAGGGGGCTAACCAGCTCTGGAAACACCATATATTTT
>.|TRBJ2-5|TRBD2|TRBV5-1
CASSGTSGRETQYF
TGCGCCAGCAGCGGGACTAGCGGGAGAGAGACCCAGTACTTC
>.|TRBJ2-7|.|TRBV7-2
CASSYISYEQYF
TGTGCCAGCAGCTATATCTCCTACGAGCAGTACTTC
>.|TRBJ2-2|.|TRBV28
CASRTGVTGELFF
TGTGCCAGCAGGACAGGTGTCACCGGGGAGCTGTTTTTT
>.|TRBJ1-5|TRBD1|TRBV6-5
CASSKQGGRQPQHF
TGTGCCAGCAGTAAGCAGGGGGGTCGGCAGCCCCAGCATTTT
>.|TRBJ2-7|.|TRBV28
CASSSSYEQYF
TGTGCCAGCAGCAGCTCCTACGAGCAGTACTTC
>.|TRBJ2-1|TRBD2|TRBV2
CAKRSGGPYNEQFF
TGTGCCAAGAGGTCGGGAGGGCCTTACAATGAGCAGTTCTTC
>.|TRBJ1-4|TRBD1|TRBV4-2
CASSQDSWTGRTNEKLFF
TGTGCCAGCAGCCAAGATTCATGGACAGGGCGCACTAATGAAAAACTGTTTTTT
>.|TRBJ2-6|.|TRBV9
CASSARQSSGANVLTF
TGTGCCAGCAGCGCCCGACAGAGCTCTGGGGCCAACGTCCTGACTTTC
>.|TRBJ2-7|TRBD1|TRBV4-1
CASSQDHQGAREQYF
TGCGCCAGCAGCCAAGATCACCAGGGGGCAAGGGAGCAGTACTTC
>.|TRBJ2-1|.|TRBV2
CASRAASGINEQFF
TGTGCCAGCAGAGCGGCCTCCGGAATCAATGAGCAGTTCTTC
>.|TRBJ2-5|TRBD2|TRBV10-2
CASSESPSGMETQYF
TGCGCCAGCAGTGAGTCTCCTAGCGGGATGGAGACCCAGTACTTC
>.|TRBJ1-5|TRBD1|TRBV13
CASSLTPGQNQPQHF
TGTGCCAGCAGCCTCACACCGGGACAGAATCAGCCCCAGCATTTT
>.|TRBJ2-2|.|TRBV19
CASSGQITGELFF
TGTGCCAGTAGTGGCCAGATCACCGGGGAGCTGTTTTTT
>once|TRBJ2-7|.|TRBV27
CASSRTLTYEQYF
TGTGCCAGCAGCCGGACTCTCACCTACGAGCAGTACTTC
>.|TRBJ2-7|TRBD2|TRBV28
CASPSGGSNEQYF
TGTGCCAGCCCTTCCGGCGGGAGCAACGAGCAGTACTTC
>.|TRBJ2-2|.|TRBV27
CASSFSTANTGELFF
TGTGCCAGCAGTTTTAGCACTGCGAACACCGGGGAGCTGTTTTTT
>.|TRBJ2-2|.|TRBV28
CASSYWAFTGELFF
TGTGCCAGCAGTTACTGGGCCTTCACCGGGGAGCTGTTTTTT
>.|TRBJ1-5|.|TRBV5-1
CASSLEQGQPQHF
TGCGCCAGCAGCTTGGAGCAGGGTCAGCCCCAGCATTTT
>.|TRBJ1-4|.|TRBV4-3
CASSKIWDNNEKLFF
TGCGCCAGCAGTAAGATCTGGGACAACAATGAAAAACTGTTTTTT
>.|TRBJ1-5|.|TRBV29-1
CSVEGIGGQPQHF
TGCAGCGTTGAAGGTATAGGGGGACAGCCCCAGCATTTT
>.|TRBJ2-7|.|TRBV7-8
CASSPQRAAYEQYF
TGTGCCAGCAGCCCTCAGCGGGCAGCCTACGAGCAGTACTTC
>.|TRBJ1-1|TRBD1|TRBV19
CASSVGQVASKAFF
TGTGCCAGTAGTGTTGGACAGGTGGCCTCAAAAGCTTTCTTT
>.|TRBJ2-7|.|TRBV28
CASSLRGTTIGQYF
TGTGCCAGCAGTTTAAGGGGGACCACCATCGGGCAGTACTTC
>.|TRBJ2-1|TRBD2|TRBV5-6
CASSSGTTYYNEQFF
TGTGCCAGCAGCTCGGGGACTACTTACTACAATGAGCAGTTCTTC
>.|TRBJ2-4|TRBD2|TRBV30
CAWSGTGGAIQYF
TGTGCCTGGAGTGGGACGGGAGGAGCCATTCAGTACTTC
>.|TRBJ2-1|TRBD1|TRBV27
CASSPRTGWDNEQFF
TGTGCCAGCAGTCCCCGGACAGGGTGGGACAATGAGCAGTTCTTC
>.|TRBJ2-3|.|TRBV4-3
CASSQGKRPSTDTQYF
TGCGCCAGCAGCCAAGGAAAGCGGCCGAGCACAGATACGCAGTATTTT